This TCR beta chain was sequenced in a study of cytomegalovirus exposure and HLA in healthy donors. The study sampled nominally healthy donors, though unrecorded immune exposures were likely. Study outcomes and limitations: Testing in vitro showed a few CMV-associated chains specific for CMV antigens.

Comments on this clone: The antigen remains undetermined.

In the PCR, 60 Vbeta and 13 Jbeta primers were used. Libraries were prepared by immunoSEQ multiplex PCR; TCRdb keeps only in-frame clonotypes and omits some of them. The sample shows around 150,000 clones, around 79% of them seen only once. Trimming stripped 1 base from V and 3 bases from J, with 10 bases between. The CDR3 runs to 15 residues. Per the germline V gene, CDR1 is LNHNV and CDR2 is YYDKDF (reference sequence). The rearrangement joins TRBV15 to TRBJ2-1; the D gene is possibly TRBD2 (6 bases). The sequence derives from a male donor in good health and CMV-seronegative. The material sequenced was PBMCs. The CDR3 DNA follows: TGTGCCACCAGCAGAGGCAGACTAGACTACAATGAGCAGTTCTTC. Encoded protein: CATSRGRLDYNEQFF.